This paragraph reports one T cell receptor (beta chain). This clone was recorded a few times. No antigen is known for it. Within one base of it there is no much larger clone, and no base qualities were kept. Taken from cysteine to phenylalanine, the CDR3 has 12 residues. Here the CDR3 DNA is all that survives: 36 bases in frame from base 1. A distance of 14 bases separates the germline ends of V and J, which lose 3 bases and 12 bases respectively. Per the germline V gene (reference sequence), DFQATT is the CDR1 and SNEGSKA is the CDR2. The data originate from a study of blood T cell repertoires in COVID-19 (TCRdb year 2020). Regarding the complete study: Samples covering the acute and convalescent phases of COVID-19 were provided by collaborators in the United States, Italy and Spain. The prospective study material was composed of cDNA or gDNA derived from T cells, B-cell-depleted T cells, or PBMCs. Deeply sampled blood TCRbeta repertoires from subjects exposed to, actively infected with, or recovered from COVID-19 were included in the dataset. The repertoires were released in a freely available public database meant as a resource for research on the immune response to SARS-CoV-2. The samples were drawn from two sources: the first 160 participants of the ongoing ImmuneRACE study, and 1,000 to 1,500 subjects contributed by 6 global collaborators. A de-identified subject ID, COVID-19 status, age in years and sex were almost always included in the sample metadata. Where available, HLA class I and class II types were taken from metadata supplied by the sample provider and were not determined by assay-based typing. The research as a whole found: The quantity of clinical and demographic metadata differed by source and by participant and was supplied without curation.

The collaborating institutions used their own protocols to collect whole blood in K2EDTA tubes. For TCRbeta analysis, collaborators shipped samples as frozen whole blood, isolated PBMCs, or DNA extracted from either of those sample types. TCRbeta CDR3 regions were amplified from genomic DNA using the immunoSEQ Assay, a bias-controlled multiplex PCR. Per the source publication's procedure: Within the assay, amplification of reference gene primers was used to estimate how many nucleated cells each sample contained. To quantify the absolute abundance of each unique TCRbeta CDR3 rearrangement, sequence reads were collapsed and filtered. For each sample, productive Simpson clonality was calculated as the square root of Simpson's diversity index across productive rearrangements. TCRdb obtained this table from immuneACCESS and retained in-frame rearrangements with V and J assigned. These tables miss some clones; where compared with another copy, unresolved V genes account for less than half of the shortfall, and the remainder is unexplained. V and J calls and clone size are those listed in that table; D and trimming were worked out from the DNA. The sample has over 200,000 clones on record, around 85% of them singletons. The ten largest clones capture approximately 7.2% of the sample.

The sample comprised peripheral blood. This clonotype originated in an elderly woman with acute or convalescent COVID-19. The chain was built from TRBV20-1 and TRBJ1-4; the D gene is possibly TRBD1, with 6 bases matching. The encoded CDR3 is CSASSTGLQLFF. The DNA sequence is TGCAGTGCTAGTAGTACAGGGCTTCAACTGTTTTTT.